This TCR beta chain was profiled in a study of T cell responses to AZD1222 COVID-19 vaccine. Study conclusions and caveats: Vaccine-associated CD4 TCRs spanned spike, dominant at 160-218 and 743-854. Donor demographics were predominantly white British with a female majority; clonal diversity may be underestimated. Only a handful of people who got AZD1222 tested seropositive at baseline.

V shed 8 bases and J shed 0 bases, with 8 bases lying between them. The CDR3 extends over 13 amino acids. Germline V gene data show CDR1 as ENHRY and CDR2 as SYGVKD. About this clone itself: No antigen is known for it.

Measured with immunoSEQ multiplex PCR; TCRdb has only the in-frame clones, and not every one. The repertoire has 110,000 or so clones, roughly 84% of them found once; the top ten carry approximately 17%. This chain joins TRBV10-3 and TRBJ1-5; the D is unclear. The TCR comes from an adult in good health. The starting material was peripheral blood, obtained on day 0 of AZD1222 vaccination. The CDR3 spells CAIGDISNQPQHF. CDR3 DNA sequence: TGTGCCATCGGCGATATTAGCAATCAGCCCCAGCATTTT.